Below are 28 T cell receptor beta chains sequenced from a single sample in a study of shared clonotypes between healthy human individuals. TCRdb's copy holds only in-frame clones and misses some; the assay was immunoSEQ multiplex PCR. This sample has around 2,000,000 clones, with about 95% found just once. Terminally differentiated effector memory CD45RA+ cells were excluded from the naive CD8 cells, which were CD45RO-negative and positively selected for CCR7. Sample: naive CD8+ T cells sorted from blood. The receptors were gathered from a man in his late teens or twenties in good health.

The CDR3 loop reads CASSSAGINEQFF. The CDR3 nucleotides are TGTGCCAGCAGTTCTGCGGGAATAAATGAGCAGTTCTTC. The chain employs TRBV27 and TRBJ2-1, with D maybe TRBD2 (6 bases). The germline gives CDR1 MNHEY, CDR2 SMNVEV (reference sequence). The germline V and J ends were trimmed by 4 bases and 7 bases, with 11 bases remaining between them. CDR3 length: 13 residues.

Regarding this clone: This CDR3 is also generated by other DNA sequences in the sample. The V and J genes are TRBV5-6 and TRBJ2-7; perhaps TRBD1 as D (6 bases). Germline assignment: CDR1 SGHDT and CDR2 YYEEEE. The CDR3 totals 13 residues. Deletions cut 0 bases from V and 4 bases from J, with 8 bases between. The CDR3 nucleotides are TGTGCCAGCAGCTTGGACCAGGGGTACGAGCAGTACTTC. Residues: CASSLDQGYEQYF.

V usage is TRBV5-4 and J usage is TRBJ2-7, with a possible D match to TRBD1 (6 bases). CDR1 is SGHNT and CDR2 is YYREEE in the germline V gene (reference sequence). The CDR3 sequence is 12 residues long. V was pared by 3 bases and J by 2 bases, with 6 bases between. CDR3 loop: CASSWDTYEQYF. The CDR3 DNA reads TGTGCCAGCAGCTGGGACACCTACGAGCAGTACTTC.

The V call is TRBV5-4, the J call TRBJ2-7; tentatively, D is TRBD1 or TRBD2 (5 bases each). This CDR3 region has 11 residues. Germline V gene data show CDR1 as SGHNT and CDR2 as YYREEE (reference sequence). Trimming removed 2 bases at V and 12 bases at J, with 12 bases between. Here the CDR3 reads CASSFSGTLYF. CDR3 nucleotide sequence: TGTGCCAGCAGCTTCTCCGGGACCCTGTACTTC.

The CDR3 nucleotides are TGTGCCAGCAGCTTCTTCCGAGGGGGCACCTACGAGCAGTACTTC. This gives the protein CASSFFRGGTYEQYF. The V and J genes are TRBV7-2 and TRBJ2-7; 7 positions agree with TRBD1. The CDR3 spans 15 residues. Germline CDR1 is SGHTA and CDR2 is FQGNSA. Unmatched junction bases numbered 7, after V lost 3 bases and J lost 2 bases.

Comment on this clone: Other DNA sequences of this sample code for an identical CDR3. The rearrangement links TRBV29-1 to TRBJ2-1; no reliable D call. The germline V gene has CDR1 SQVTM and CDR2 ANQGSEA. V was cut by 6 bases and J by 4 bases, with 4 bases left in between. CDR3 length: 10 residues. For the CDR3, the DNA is TGCAGCGTGGGATACAATGAGCAGTTCTTC. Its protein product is CSVGYNEQFF.

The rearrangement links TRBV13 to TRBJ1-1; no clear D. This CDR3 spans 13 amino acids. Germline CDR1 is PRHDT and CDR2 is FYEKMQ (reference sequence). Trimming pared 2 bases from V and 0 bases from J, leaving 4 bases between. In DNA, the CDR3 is TGTGCCAGCAGCTTATTGGTGAACACTGAAGCTTTCTTT. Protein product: CASSLLVNTEAFF.

The CDR3 bases are TGTGCCAGTAGTATAGGACTTGGGGTAGGGGCCTACGAGCAGTACTTC. This gives the protein CASSIGLGVGAYEQYF. J is TRBJ2-7 and V is TRBV19; TRBD1 might be the D (5 bases). Trimming left V 1 base short and J 2 bases short, with 15 bases between. Per the germline V gene, CDR1 is LNHDA and CDR2 is SQIVND (reference sequence). CDR3 length equals 16 residues. The full variable domain, in which reference TRBV19 and TRBJ2-7 provide the parts outside the CDR3, is DGGITQSPKYLFRKEGQNVTLSCEQNLNHDAMYWYRQDPGQGLRLIYYSQIVNDFQKGDIAEGYSVSREKKESFPLTVTSAQKNPTAFYLCASSIGLGVGAYEQYFGPGTRLTVT.

As DNA, the CDR3 is TGTGCCAGCAGCGCGATCGGGGGCGCGTATGGAAACACCATATATTTT. It specifies CASSAIGGAYGNTIYF. J is TRBJ1-3 and V is TRBV7-2; possibly TRBD1 for D (6 bases). The V gene lost 5 bases and the J gene lost 3 bases, with 17 bases spanning the gap. The CDR3 is made up of 16 amino acids. Germline V lookup: CDR1 SGHTA, CDR2 FQGNSA.

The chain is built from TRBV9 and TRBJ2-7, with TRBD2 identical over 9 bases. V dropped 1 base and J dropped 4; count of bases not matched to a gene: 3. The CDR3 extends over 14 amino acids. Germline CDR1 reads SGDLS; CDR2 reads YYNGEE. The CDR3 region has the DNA TGTGCCAGCAGCGTAAAGACTAGCGGTTACGAGCAGTACTTC. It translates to CASSVKTSGYEQYF.

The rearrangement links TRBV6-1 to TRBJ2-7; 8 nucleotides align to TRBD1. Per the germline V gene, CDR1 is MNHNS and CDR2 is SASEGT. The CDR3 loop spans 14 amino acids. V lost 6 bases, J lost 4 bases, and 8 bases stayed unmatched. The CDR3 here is CASSLLRGRYEQYF. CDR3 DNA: TGTGCCAGCAGCCTCCTCAGGGGGCGGTACGAGCAGTACTTC.

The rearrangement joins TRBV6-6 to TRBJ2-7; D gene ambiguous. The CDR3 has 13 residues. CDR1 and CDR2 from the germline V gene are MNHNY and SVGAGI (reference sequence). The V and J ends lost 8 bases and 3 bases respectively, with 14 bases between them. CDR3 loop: CASYQSGSYEQYF. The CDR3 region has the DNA TGTGCCAGCTATCAGTCGGGCAGCTACGAGCAGTACTTC.

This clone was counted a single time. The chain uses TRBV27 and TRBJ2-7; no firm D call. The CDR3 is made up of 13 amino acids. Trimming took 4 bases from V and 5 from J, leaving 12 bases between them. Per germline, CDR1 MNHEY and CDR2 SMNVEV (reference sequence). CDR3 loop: CASSSNLVNEQYF. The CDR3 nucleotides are TGTGCCAGCAGTTCCAATCTGGTAAACGAGCAGTACTTC.

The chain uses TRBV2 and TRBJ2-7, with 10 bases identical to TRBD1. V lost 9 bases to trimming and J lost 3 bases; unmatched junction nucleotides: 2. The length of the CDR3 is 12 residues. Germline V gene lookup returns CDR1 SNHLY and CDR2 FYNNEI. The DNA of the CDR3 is TGTGCCAGTGGACAGGGGGTCTACGAGCAGTACTTC. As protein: CASGQGVYEQYF.

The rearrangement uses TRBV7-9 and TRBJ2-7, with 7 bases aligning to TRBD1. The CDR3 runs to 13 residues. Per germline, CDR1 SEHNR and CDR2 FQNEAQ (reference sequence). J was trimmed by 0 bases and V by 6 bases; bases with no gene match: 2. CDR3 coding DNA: TGTGCCAGCAGGGGACAGAGCTCCTACGAGCAGTACTTC. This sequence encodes CASRGQSSYEQYF.

This chain's CDR3 is CAWSPFFRDRLPGELFF. DNA for the CDR3: TGTGCCTGGAGTCCCTTTTTCCGGGACAGACTCCCCGGGGAGCTGTTTTTT. V and J are TRBV30 and TRBJ2-2; 7 positions agree with TRBD1. V shed 2 bases and J 6 bases; nucleotides not matched to a gene: 15. In germline, CDR1 is GTSNPN, CDR2 SVGIG (reference sequence). The CDR3 runs 17 residues.

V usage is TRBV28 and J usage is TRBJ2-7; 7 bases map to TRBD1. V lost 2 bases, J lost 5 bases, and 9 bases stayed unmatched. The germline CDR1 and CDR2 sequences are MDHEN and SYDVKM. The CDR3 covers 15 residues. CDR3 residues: CASSLRQGLINEQYF. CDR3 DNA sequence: TGTGCCAGCAGTTTAAGACAGGGCCTTATCAACGAGCAGTACTTC.

In DNA, the CDR3 is TGTGCCAGCAGTGGGGGGGCGGGCGGCTACGAGCAGTACTTC. The encoded protein is CASSGGAGGYEQYF. This chain connects TRBV6-5 to TRBJ2-7, with D perhaps TRBD2 (7 bases). Trimming cost V 5 bases and J 3 bases, with 14 bases left between them. This CDR3 contains 14 residues. Looked up from germline, CDR1 is MNHEY and CDR2 is SVGAGI.

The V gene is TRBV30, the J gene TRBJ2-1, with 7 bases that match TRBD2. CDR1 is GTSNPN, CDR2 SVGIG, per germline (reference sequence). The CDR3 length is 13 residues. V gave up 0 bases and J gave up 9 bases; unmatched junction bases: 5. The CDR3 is CAWSVSGAGEQFF. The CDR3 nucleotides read TGTGCCTGGAGTGTCAGCGGGGCGGGTGAGCAGTTCTTC. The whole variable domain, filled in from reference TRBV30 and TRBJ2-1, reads SQTIHQWPATLVQPVGSPLSLECTVEGTSNPNLYWYRQAAGRGLQLLFYSVGIGQISSEVPQNLSASRPQDRQFILSSKKLLLSDSGFYLCAWSVSGAGEQFFGPGTRLTVL.

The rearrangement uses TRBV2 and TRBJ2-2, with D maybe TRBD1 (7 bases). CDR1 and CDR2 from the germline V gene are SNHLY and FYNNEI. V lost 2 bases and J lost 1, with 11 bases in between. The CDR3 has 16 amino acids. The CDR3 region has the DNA TGTGCCAGCAGTGAAAGCCAGGGGGGGAACACCGGGGAGCTGTTTTTT. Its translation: CASSESQGGNTGELFF.

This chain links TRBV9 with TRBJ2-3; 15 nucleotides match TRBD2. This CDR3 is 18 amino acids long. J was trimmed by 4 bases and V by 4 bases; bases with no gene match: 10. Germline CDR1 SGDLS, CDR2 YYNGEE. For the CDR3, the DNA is TGTGCCAGCAGCTTCGGACTAGCGGGAGGGCCTTTGGCAGATACGCAGTATTTT. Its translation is CASSFGLAGGPLADTQYF.

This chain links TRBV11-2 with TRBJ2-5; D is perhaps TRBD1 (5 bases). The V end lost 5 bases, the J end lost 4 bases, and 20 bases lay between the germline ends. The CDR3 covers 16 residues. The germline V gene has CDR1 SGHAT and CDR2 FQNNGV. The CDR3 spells CASSHPFRVLGETQYF. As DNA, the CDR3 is TGTGCCAGCAGCCACCCGTTCAGGGTTTTAGGAGAGACCCAGTACTTC.

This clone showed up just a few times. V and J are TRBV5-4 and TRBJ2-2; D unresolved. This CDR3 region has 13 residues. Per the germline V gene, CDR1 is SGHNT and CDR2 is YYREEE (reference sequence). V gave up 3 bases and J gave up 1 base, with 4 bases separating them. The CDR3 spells CASSWGNTGELFF. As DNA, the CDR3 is TGTGCCAGCAGCTGGGGGAACACCGGGGAGCTGTTTTTT.

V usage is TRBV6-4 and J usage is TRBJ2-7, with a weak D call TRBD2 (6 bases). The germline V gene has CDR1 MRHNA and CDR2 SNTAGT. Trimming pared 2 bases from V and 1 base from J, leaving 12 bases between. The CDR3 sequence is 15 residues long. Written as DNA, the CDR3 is TGTGCCAGCAGTGACGTCCAGGGACTTTCCTACGAGCAGTACTTC. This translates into CASSDVQGLSYEQYF.

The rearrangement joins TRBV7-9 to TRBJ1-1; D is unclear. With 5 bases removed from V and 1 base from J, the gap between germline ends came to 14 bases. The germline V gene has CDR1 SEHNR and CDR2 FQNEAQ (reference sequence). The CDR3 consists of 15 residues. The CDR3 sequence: CASSEVGGWNTEAFF. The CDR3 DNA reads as TGTGCCAGCAGCGAAGTAGGAGGTTGGAACACTGAAGCTTTCTTT.

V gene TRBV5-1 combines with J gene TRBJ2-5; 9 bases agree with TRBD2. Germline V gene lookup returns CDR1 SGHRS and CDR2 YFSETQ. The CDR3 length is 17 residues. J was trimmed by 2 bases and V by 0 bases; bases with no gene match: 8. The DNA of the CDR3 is TGCGCCAGCAGCTTGGTGTGGCGGGGGGGCCTTCAAGAGACCCAGTACTTC. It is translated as CASSLVWRGGLQETQYF.

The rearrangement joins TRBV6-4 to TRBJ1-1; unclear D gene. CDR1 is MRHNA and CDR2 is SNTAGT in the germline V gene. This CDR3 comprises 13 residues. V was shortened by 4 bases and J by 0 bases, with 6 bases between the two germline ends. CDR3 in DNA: TGTGCCAGCAGTGTCAGCATGAACACTGAAGCTTTCTTT. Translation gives CASSVSMNTEAFF.

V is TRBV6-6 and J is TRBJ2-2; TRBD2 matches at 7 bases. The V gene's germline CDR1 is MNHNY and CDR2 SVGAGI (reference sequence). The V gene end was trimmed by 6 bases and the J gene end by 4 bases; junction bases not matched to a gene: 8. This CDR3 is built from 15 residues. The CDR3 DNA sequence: TGTGCCAGCAGCACAGCGGGGAGTTTCACCGGGGAGCTGTTTTTT. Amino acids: CASSTAGSFTGELFF.